Shown below are 32 T cell receptor beta chains from a single sample sequenced in a study of shared clonotypes between healthy human individuals. The assay was immunoSEQ multiplex PCR, and TCRdb's table has in-frame clones only and misses some. The data hold fewer than 550,000 clones, with almost 80% observed a single time. Sequencing was performed on PBMCs. These receptor sequences come from a woman aged 40 to 49 in good health. Some clones in this sample may be carry-over from other donors' samples.

This clone has just one count. The V call is TRBV11-2, the J call TRBJ2-7, with no clear D. Trimming cost V 6 bases and J 0 bases, with 12 bases left between them. This CDR3 comprises 14 residues. CDR1 and CDR2 (germline): SGHAT, FQNNGV. The CDR3 protein is CASSFTESSYEQYF. In DNA form, the CDR3 reads TGTGCCAGCAGTTTTACAGAGAGCTCCTACGAGCAGTACTTC. The full variable domain, completed using reference TRBV11-2 and TRBJ2-7, is EAGVAQSPRYKIIEKRQSVAFWCNPISGHATLYWYQQILGQGPKLLIQFQNNGVVDDSQLPKDRFSAERLKGVDSTLKIQPAKLEDSAVYLCASSFTESSYEQYFGPGTRLTVT.

On this clone itself: Other DNA sequences in this sample translate to the same CDR3. The rearrangement links TRBV5-1 to TRBJ2-7; D is undetermined. V lost 0 bases and J lost 6, with 4 bases in between. CDR1 and CDR2 (germline): SGHRS, YFSETQ. The CDR3 length is 11 residues. The CDR3 region has the DNA TGCGCCAGCAGCTTGGGTGCCGAGCAGTACTTC. Translating it yields CASSLGAEQYF.

V usage is TRBV27 and J usage is TRBJ2-1, with 12 bases matching TRBD2. CDR1 MNHEY and CDR2 SMNVEV come from the germline V gene (reference sequence). The V segment lost 5 bases and the J segment 7 bases; nucleotides outside the gene matches: 6. The CDR3 totals 15 residues. The CDR3 DNA reads as TGTGCCAGCAGTAAAGGACTAGCGGGAACTAATGAGCAGTTCTTC. It yields the protein CASSKGLAGTNEQFF.

The J gene is TRBJ2-2, the V gene TRBV4-2; 7 bases are a match to TRBD2. With 0 bases clipped from V and 1 base from J, the junction kept 5 bases outside the gene matches. The CDR3 spans 17 residues. Germline-derived CDR1 and CDR2 are LGHNA and YNFKEQ. The CDR3 loop reads CASSQDLAGVNTGELFF. Written as DNA, the CDR3 is TGTGCCAGCAGCCAAGACTTAGCGGGCGTGAACACCGGGGAGCTGTTTTTT.

The chain is built from TRBV10-2 and TRBJ2-1; 8 nucleotides align to TRBD2. Germline lookup yields CDR1 WSHSY and CDR2 SAAADI. The CDR3 has 17 residues. V gave up 2 bases and J gave up 7 bases; unmatched junction bases: 13. In nucleotides, the CDR3 is TGCGCCAGCAGTGAGCGGGGGGGGGTACCCGGCAAGAATGAGCAGTTCTTC. Protein: CASSERGGVPGKNEQFF.

The gene calls are TRBV30 and TRBJ1-2, with D unresolved. The CDR3 loop spans 14 amino acids. CDR1 and CDR2 from the germline V gene are GTSNPN and SVGIG (reference sequence). Trimming took off 4 bases at V and 1 base at J, with 13 bases between the two ends. CDR3: CAWKMRELNYGYTF. CDR3 DNA: TGTGCCTGGAAAATGCGGGAGCTTAACTATGGCTACACCTTC.

This chain connects TRBV19 to TRBJ1-3, with no clear D. Germline V gives CDR1 LNHDA, CDR2 SQIVND (reference sequence). V lost 5 bases and J lost 4, with 12 bases in between. This CDR3 contains 14 residues. In nucleotides, the CDR3 is TGTGCCAGTAGTGCCGGACCAACGGGAAACACCATATATTTT. Translated: CASSAGPTGNTIYF.

This clone was found once. Other DNA sequences in the same sample also yield this CDR3. The genes are TRBV5-1 and TRBJ2-5, with 7 bases identical to TRBD2. Trimming at V came to 0 bases and at J to 3 bases, leaving 5 bases not matched to a gene. CDR3 size: 15 residues. Germline lookup yields CDR1 SGHRS and CDR2 YFSETQ. CDR3 region: CASSLAGTSEETQYF. In nucleotides, the CDR3 is TGCGCCAGCAGCTTGGCCGGTACTAGCGAAGAGACCCAGTACTTC.

The J gene is TRBJ1-4, the V gene TRBV2, with D perhaps matching TRBD1 (5 bases). Germline assignment: CDR1 SNHLY and CDR2 FYNNEI. The germline V and J ends were trimmed by 8 bases and 2 bases, with 12 bases remaining between them. This CDR3 contains 14 residues. CDR3: CASERGGTNEKLFF. The CDR3 region has the DNA TGTGCCAGCGAGAGGGGAGGCACTAATGAAAAACTGTTTTTT. Full variable domain (outside the CDR3, taken from reference TRBV2 and TRBJ1-4): EPEVTQTPSHQVTQMGQEVILRCVPISNHLYFYWYRQILGQKVEFLVSFYNNEISEKSEIFDDQFSVERPDGSNFTLKIRSTKLEDSAMYFCASERGGTNEKLFFGSGTQLSVL.

The rearrangement joins TRBV30 to TRBJ1-2; 7 nucleotides agree with TRBD1. V trimming: 2 bases; J trimming: 4 bases; junction bases outside the gene matches: 13. The CDR3 is 16 amino acids. CDR1 and CDR2 from the germline V gene are GTSNPN and SVGIG (reference sequence). The CDR3 nucleotides are TGTGCCTGGAGTCCCGGACAGGAAGTTTATTCCTATGGCTACACCTTC. Its protein is CAWSPGQEVYSYGYTF.

This clone was observed a few times. V and J are TRBV6-5 and TRBJ1-5; D ambiguous. The CDR3 has 15 amino acids. Germline CDR1 MNHEY, CDR2 SVGAGI. Trimming took off 1 base at V and 7 bases at J, with 14 bases between the two ends. The CDR3 loop reads CASSYWGSSTQPQHF. CDR3 bases: TGTGCCAGCAGTTACTGGGGTTCGAGTACCCAGCCCCAGCATTTT.

This chain connects TRBV19 to TRBJ2-1, with D possibly matching TRBD1 (5 bases). Germline V gives CDR1 LNHDA, CDR2 SQIVND (reference sequence). V lost 6 bases to trimming and J lost 9 bases, with 12 bases between them. The CDR3 loop spans 12 amino acids. CDR3 region: CASRSGWSEQFF. DNA for the CDR3: TGTGCCAGTAGATCAGGGTGGAGTGAGCAGTTCTTC. The full variable domain, with the rest looked up from reference TRBV19 and TRBJ2-1, is DGGITQSPKYLFRKEGQNVTLSCEQNLNHDAMYWYRQDPGQGLRLIYYSQIVNDFQKGDIAEGYSVSREKKESFPLTVTSAQKNPTAFYLCASRSGWSEQFFGPGTRLTVL.

This clone has only a few counts. The chain employs TRBV5-4 and TRBJ2-3; 10 nucleotides agree with TRBD1. Per germline, CDR1 SGHNT and CDR2 YYREEE (reference sequence). Trimming at V came to 5 bases and at J to 6 bases, leaving 12 bases not matched to a gene. The CDR3 length is 16 residues. The CDR3 sequence: CASRGSPGQGGDTQYF. The DNA for the CDR3 is TGTGCCAGCAGAGGCTCACCCGGACAGGGGGGCGATACGCAGTATTTT.

The chain links TRBV28 to TRBJ1-1, with D possibly TRBD1 on 6 matching bases. Germline V gene lookup returns CDR1 MDHEN and CDR2 SYDVKM. Trimming pared 1 base from V and 3 bases from J, leaving 15 bases between. The CDR3 contains 16 residues. CDR3 residues: CASSLSRTGTYTEAFF. The CDR3, as DNA: TGTGCCAGCAGTTTATCGAGAACCGGGACATACACTGAAGCTTTCTTT. Drawing the rest from reference TRBV28 and TRBJ1-1, the complete variable domain is DVKVTQSSRYLVKRTGEKVFLECVQDMDHENMFWYRQDPGLGLRLIYFSYDVKMKEKGDIPEGYSVSREKKERFSLILESASTNQTSMYLCASSLSRTGTYTEAFFGQGTRLTVV.

The chain joins TRBV9 to TRBJ2-7; 11 nucleotides agree with TRBD2. Trimming removed 4 bases from V and 6 bases from J; junction bases left unmatched: 6. The CDR3 is 14 residues long. Per the germline V gene, CDR1 is SGDLS and CDR2 is YYNGEE. The chain's CDR3 is CASSIAGGPSEQYF. For the CDR3, the DNA is TGTGCCAGCAGCATAGCGGGAGGGCCGTCCGAGCAGTACTTC.

This chain uses TRBV7-3 with TRBJ2-7; a weak D match, TRBD1 (6 bases). The length of the CDR3 is 13 residues. V was cut by 2 bases and J by 13 bases, with 18 bases left in between. The germline gives CDR1 SGHTA, CDR2 FQGTGA. The CDR3 is CASSLALSRGFYF. CDR3 DNA sequence: TGTGCCAGCAGCTTAGCCCTCTCTAGGGGGTTTTACTTC.

This chain uses TRBV5-6 with TRBJ2-2; D gene ambiguous. The CDR3 is 14 amino acids. The germline gives CDR1 SGHDT, CDR2 YYEEEE. Between the trimmed V and J ends, which lost 0 bases and 4 bases, there was a span of 7 bases. CDR3: CASSLGRFTGELFF. CDR3 coding DNA: TGTGCCAGCAGCTTGGGTCGGTTCACCGGGGAGCTGTTTTTT.

This rearrangement joins TRBV7-3 to TRBJ2-1; D not certain. Trimming shortened V by 0 bases and J by 0 bases, and 9 bases separated the two germline ends. From germline, CDR1 is SGHTA and CDR2 FQGTGA. The CDR3 runs 16 residues. As DNA, the CDR3 is TGTGCCAGCAGCTTAACGTGGACGAGCTCCTACAATGAGCAGTTCTTC. It codes for CASSLTWTSSYNEQFF. Full variable domain (rest looked up from reference TRBV7-3 and TRBJ2-1): GAGVSQTPSNKVTEKGKYVELRCDPISGHTALYWYRQSLGQGPEFLIYFQGTGAADDSGLPNDRFFAVRPEGSVSTLKIQRTERGDSAVYLCASSLTWTSSYNEQFFGPGTRLTVL.

This chain links TRBV27 with TRBJ2-7, with D tentatively TRBD2 (5 bases). The V gene lost 3 bases and the J gene lost 2 bases, with 11 bases spanning the gap. This CDR3 has 14 residues. Germline V CDR1 and CDR2: MNHEY, SMNVEV (reference sequence). The CDR3 loop is CASSFRGTAYEQYF. CDR3 bases: TGTGCCAGCAGTTTTCGGGGTACGGCCTACGAGCAGTACTTC.

This clone was counted once. The gene calls are TRBV5-6 and TRBJ1-5, with 7 bases aligning to TRBD1. Trimming took 2 bases from V and 5 from J; bases not matched to a gene: 7. Germline CDR1 and CDR2: SGHDT and YYEEEE. The CDR3 covers 15 residues. The CDR3 is CASSFTDRIDQPQHF. The CDR3 region has the DNA TGTGCCAGCAGCTTTACGGACAGGATTGATCAGCCCCAGCATTTT.

This chain joins TRBV10-3 and TRBJ2-2; TRBD2 aligns across 8 bases. Germline CDR1 is ENHRY and CDR2 is SYGVKD. V lost 3 bases to trimming and J lost 7 bases; unmatched junction nucleotides: 13. The length of the CDR3 is 17 residues. The CDR3 protein is CAISDPRERERDGELFF. The CDR3 bases are TGTGCCATCAGTGACCCGCGCGAGCGGGAGAGGGACGGGGAGCTGTTTTTT.

As for this clone: This CDR3 is also generated by other DNA sequences in the sample. This sequence joins TRBV7-9 and TRBJ1-1, with no clear D. CDR3 length equals 13 residues. Trimming cost V 3 bases and J 5 bases, with 10 bases left between them. Germline-derived CDR1 and CDR2 are SEHNR and FQNEAQ (reference sequence). DNA for the CDR3: TGTGCCAGCAGCTTGTCGGTCGGGACTGAAGCTTTCTTT. This gives the protein CASSLSVGTEAFF.

The V call is TRBV4-2, the J call TRBJ2-7, with TRBD1 identical over 10 bases. The CDR3 extends over 15 amino acids. The V gene's germline CDR1 is LGHNA and CDR2 YNFKEQ. V shed 4 bases, J shed 5 bases, and the junction held 8 bases outside the gene matches. The CDR3 loop is CASSPNRDRGHEQYF. In nucleotides, the CDR3 is TGTGCCAGCAGCCCCAACCGGGACAGGGGACACGAGCAGTACTTC.

The chain has TRBV7-2 and TRBJ2-3; 8 positions match TRBD2. CDR3 size: 14 residues. V lost 5 bases to trimming and J lost 3 bases; unmatched junction nucleotides: 4. Germline CDR1 is SGHTA and CDR2 is FQGNSA. The CDR3: CASSPREGTDTQYF. Here the CDR3 DNA reads TGTGCCAGCAGCCCCCGGGAGGGGACAGATACGCAGTATTTT.

This chain uses TRBV7-8 with TRBJ1-1; TRBD1 is a possible D gene (5 bases). Trimming pared 0 bases from V and 5 bases from J, leaving 10 bases between. The length of the CDR3 is 14 residues. CDR1 is SGHVS and CDR2 is FQNEAQ in the germline V gene. In DNA, the CDR3 is TGTGCCAGCAGCTTAGCGGGTGGGGGGACTGAAGCTTTCTTT. Protein product: CASSLAGGGTEAFF.

The J gene is TRBJ1-2, the V gene TRBV5-1; D is unclear. Germline lookup yields CDR1 SGHRS and CDR2 YFSETQ. The CDR3 consists of 15 residues. V shed 3 bases and J shed 0 bases, with 12 bases lying between them. The CDR3 is CASSSNPGTNYGYTF. The CDR3, as DNA: TGCGCCAGCAGCTCAAATCCGGGAACTAACTATGGCTACACCTTC.

The chain recombines TRBV5-1 with TRBJ2-1; D remains unclear. Trimming removed 0 bases from V and 4 bases from J, with 14 bases in between. CDR3 length equals 16 residues. Germline V gene data show CDR1 as SGHRS and CDR2 as YFSETQ. CDR3 nucleotides: TGCGCCAGCAGCTTGGCCGCGTCTACTCTATACAATGAGCAGTTCTTC. Translated: CASSLAASTLYNEQFF.

The chain has TRBV5-4 and TRBJ2-5; 10 bases agree with TRBD1. The CDR3 has 15 amino acids. Germline V gene lookup returns CDR1 SGHNT and CDR2 YYREEE (reference sequence). J gave up 5 bases and V 0 bases, and 4 bases lay outside the gene matches. This chain's CDR3 is CASSLATGGAETQYF. The CDR3 DNA is TGTGCCAGCAGCTTGGCGACAGGGGGCGCGGAGACCCAGTACTTC. Combining the CDR3 with reference TRBV5-4 and TRBJ2-5 gives the whole variable domain ETGVTQSPTHLIKTRGQQVTLRCSSQSGHNTVSWYQQALGQGPQFIFQYYREEENGRGNFPPRFSGLQFPNYSSELNVNALELDDSALYLCASSLATGGAETQYFGPGTRLLVL.

The V gene is TRBV19, the J gene TRBJ1-1; D is perhaps TRBD1 (6 bases). Per germline, CDR1 LNHDA and CDR2 SQIVND (reference sequence). With 6 bases removed from V and 11 bases from J, the gap between germline ends came to 19 bases. The CDR3 runs to 13 residues. CDR3 sequence (DNA): TGTGCCAGTAGGAGGCAGGGGAACCTGGGCGCTTTCTTT. Amino acid sequence: CASRRQGNLGAFF. Using reference TRBV19 and TRBJ1-1 for the parts outside the CDR3, the full variable domain is DGGITQSPKYLFRKEGQNVTLSCEQNLNHDAMYWYRQDPGQGLRLIYYSQIVNDFQKGDIAEGYSVSREKKESFPLTVTSAQKNPTAFYLCASRRQGNLGAFFGQGTRLTVV.

The CDR3 protein is CASSFGLAGERELFF. CDR3 bases: TGCGCCAGCAGCTTCGGACTAGCGGGAGAAAGGGAGCTGTTTTTT. The V call is TRBV5-1, the J call TRBJ2-2; 13 nucleotides agree with TRBD2. Germline lookup yields CDR1 SGHRS and CDR2 YFSETQ. With V trimmed by 2 bases and J by 9 bases, 4 bases remained unmatched. The CDR3 loop spans 15 amino acids. The entire variable domain, with the rest obtained from reference TRBV5-1 and TRBJ2-2, is as follows: KAGVTQTPRYLIKTRGQQVTLSCSPISGHRSVSWYQQTPGQGLQFLFEYFSETQRNKGNFPGRFSGRQFSNSRSEMNVSTLELGDSALYLCASSFGLAGERELFFGEGSRLTVL.

In DNA, the CDR3 is TGTGCCAGCAGGACACACGGCACCGGGGAGCTGTTTTTT. Residues: CASRTHGTGELFF. This chain uses TRBV6-1 with TRBJ2-2; D call uncertain. There are 13 residues in the CDR3. Germline V gene sequence: CDR1 MNHNS, CDR2 SASEGT. Trimming took 6 bases from V and 4 from J, leaving 9 bases between them.

The CDR3 protein is CASSKEFPNTEAFF. In DNA form, the CDR3 reads TGTGCCAGCAGCAAAGAATTCCCGAACACTGAAGCTTTCTTT. The chain uses TRBV21-1 and TRBJ1-1. TRBV21-1 is tagged as a pseudogene. The CDR3 has 14 residues.